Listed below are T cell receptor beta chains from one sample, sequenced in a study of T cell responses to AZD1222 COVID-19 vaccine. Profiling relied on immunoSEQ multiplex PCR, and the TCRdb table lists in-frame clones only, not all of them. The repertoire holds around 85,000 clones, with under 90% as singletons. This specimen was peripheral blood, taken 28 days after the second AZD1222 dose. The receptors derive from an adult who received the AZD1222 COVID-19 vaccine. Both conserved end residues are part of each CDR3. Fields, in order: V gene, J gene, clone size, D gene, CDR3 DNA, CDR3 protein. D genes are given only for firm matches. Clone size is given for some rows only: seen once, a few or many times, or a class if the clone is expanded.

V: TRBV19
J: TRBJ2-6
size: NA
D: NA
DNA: TGTGCCAGTAGCGCTTCTGGGGCCAACGTCCTGACTTTC
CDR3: CASSASGANVLTF

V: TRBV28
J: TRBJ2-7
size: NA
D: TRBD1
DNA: TGTGCCAGCAGCCTGACAGGGGCCCCCTACGAGCAGTACTTC
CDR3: CASSLTGAPYEQYF

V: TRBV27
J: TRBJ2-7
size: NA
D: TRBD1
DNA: TGTGCCACCCAGGACAGGGGGTACGAGCAGTACTTC
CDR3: CATQDRGYEQYF

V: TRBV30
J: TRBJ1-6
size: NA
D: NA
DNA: TGTGCCTGTAGTAGCTCCTATAATTCACCCCTCCACTTT
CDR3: CACSSSYNSPLHF

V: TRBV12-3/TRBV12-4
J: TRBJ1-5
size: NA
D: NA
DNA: TGTGCCAGCAGTGGTAATAGCAATCAGCCCCAGCATTTT
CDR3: CASSGNSNQPQHF

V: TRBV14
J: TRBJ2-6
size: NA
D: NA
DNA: TGTGCCAGCAGCCCCCGGAGCTCTGGGGCCAACGTCCTGACTTTC
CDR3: CASSPRSSGANVLTF

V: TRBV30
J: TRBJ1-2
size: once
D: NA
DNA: TGTGCCTGGATCACCAGGGTCACGAACTATGGCTACACCTTC
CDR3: CAWITRVTNYGYTF

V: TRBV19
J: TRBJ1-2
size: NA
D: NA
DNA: TGTGCCAGTAGTACGACCCGCACCTATGGCTACACCTTC
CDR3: CASSTTRTYGYTF

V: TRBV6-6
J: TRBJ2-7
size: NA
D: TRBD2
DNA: TGTGCCAGCATTTCTGGACTAGCGGGGGACTACGAGCAGTACTTC
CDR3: CASISGLAGDYEQYF

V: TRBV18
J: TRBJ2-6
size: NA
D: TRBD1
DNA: TGTGCCAGCTCACCGGTGATGACAGGGGGCCTCTCTGGGGCCAACGTCCTGACTTTC
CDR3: CASSPVMTGGLSGANVLTF

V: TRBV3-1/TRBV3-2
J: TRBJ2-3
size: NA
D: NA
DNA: TGTGCCAGCAGCCGGTCGGGGGGCCCCACAGATACGCAGTATTTT
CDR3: CASSRSGGPTDTQYF

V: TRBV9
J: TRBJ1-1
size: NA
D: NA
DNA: TGTGCCAGCAGCGCCGGGGGTTATGGGGACACTGAAGCTTTCTTT
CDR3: CASSAGGYGDTEAFF

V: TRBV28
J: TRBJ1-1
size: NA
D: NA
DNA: TGTGCCAGCAGTGCCCCAGTATGGGGAGAAGCTTTCTTT
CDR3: CASSAPVWGEAFF

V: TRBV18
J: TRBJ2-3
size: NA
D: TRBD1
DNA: TGTGCCAGCTCACGGACAGGGCCCCTCCCTCGGGAAACAGATACGCAGTATTTT
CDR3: CASSRTGPLPRETDTQYF

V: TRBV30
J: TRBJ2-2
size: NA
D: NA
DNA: TGTGCCTGGATTTCCGGGGAGCTGTTTTTT
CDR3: CAWISGELFF

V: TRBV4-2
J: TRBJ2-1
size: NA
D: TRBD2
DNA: TGTGCCAGCAGCCTCCGGACTAGCGGGGGGTCTTACAATGAGCAGTTCTTC
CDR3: CASSLRTSGGSYNEQFF

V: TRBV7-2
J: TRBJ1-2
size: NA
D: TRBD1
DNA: TGTGCCAGCAGCTATCCCGGGACAGAGATCTATGGCTACACCTTC
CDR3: CASSYPGTEIYGYTF

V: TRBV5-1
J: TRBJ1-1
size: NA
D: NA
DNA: TGCGCCAGCAGCCCAAGACAGGCAGGGAGCACTGAAGCTTTCTTT
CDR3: CASSPRQAGSTEAFF

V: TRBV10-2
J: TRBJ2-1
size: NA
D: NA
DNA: TGCGCCGCCTGGGGAGCGGGGACATACAATGAGCAGTTCTTC
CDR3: CAAWGAGTYNEQFF

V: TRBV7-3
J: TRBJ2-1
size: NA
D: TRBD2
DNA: TGTGCCAGCAGCTCTACCGGGACTAGCGGCTACAATGAGCAGTTCTTC
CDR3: CASSSTGTSGYNEQFF

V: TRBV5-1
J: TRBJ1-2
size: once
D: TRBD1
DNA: TGCGCCAGCAGACGAGACTCCGGGACAGGGGGCTTCTATGGCTACACCTTC
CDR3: CASRRDSGTGGFYGYTF

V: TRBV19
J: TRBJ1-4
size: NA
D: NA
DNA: TGTGCCAGTAGTATGAGAGGGGGGGAAAAACTGTTTTTT
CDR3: CASSMRGGEKLFF

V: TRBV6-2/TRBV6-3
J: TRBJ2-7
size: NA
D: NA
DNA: TGTGCCAGCAGTTCCACCCAAGGGGGGTTGGCCTACGAGCAGTACTTC
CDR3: CASSSTQGGLAYEQYF

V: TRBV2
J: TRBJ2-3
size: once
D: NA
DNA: TGTGCCAGCAGTGAAGGATGGGGGACCACAGATACGCAGTATTTT
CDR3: CASSEGWGTTDTQYF

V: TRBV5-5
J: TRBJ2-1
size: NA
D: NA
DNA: TGTGCCAGCAGCTTTGAGACTACTTCCAATGAGCAGTTCTTC
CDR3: CASSFETTSNEQFF

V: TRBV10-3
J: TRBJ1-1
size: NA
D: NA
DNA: TGTGCCATCAGTGGAAGGTCCCCAGGGGAGAACACTGAAGCTTTCTTT
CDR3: CAISGRSPGENTEAFF

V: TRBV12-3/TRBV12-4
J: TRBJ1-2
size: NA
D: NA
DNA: TGTGCCAGCACGGGGGAATCTTATGGCTACACCTTC
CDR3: CASTGESYGYTF

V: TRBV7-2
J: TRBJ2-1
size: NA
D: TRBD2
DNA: TGTGCCAGCAGAATCGAGATAGCTAGCGGCTACAATGAGCAGTTCTTC
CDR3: CASRIEIASGYNEQFF

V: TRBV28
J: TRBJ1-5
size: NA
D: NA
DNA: TGTGCCAGCAGCTCCCCTGGGGGGTGGCAGCCCCAGCATTTT
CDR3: CASSSPGGWQPQHF

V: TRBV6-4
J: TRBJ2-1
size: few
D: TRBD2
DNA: TGTGCCAGCAGTGCCCTAGCGGACAATTACAATGAGCAGTTCTTC
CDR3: CASSALADNYNEQFF

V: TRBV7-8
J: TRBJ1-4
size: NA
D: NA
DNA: TGTGCCAGCAGCTTAGGGGGGAGAGATAATGAAAAACTGTTTTTT
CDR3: CASSLGGRDNEKLFF